This T cell receptor (delta chain) originates from a study of gamma-delta T cells after stem cell transplantation. TCRdb reprocessed the RT-PCR reads using CATT. This sample has 5,500 to 6,500 delta-chain clones, with around 1.9% found just once. The CDR3 has 23 residues. Germline V gene sequence: CDR1 GEAIGNYY, CDR2 EKD. The ends were cut back, 3 bases at V and 2 bases at J, with 39 bases in the middle. The chain uses TRDV2 and TRDJ1; perhaps TRDD3 as D (6 bases). This TCR was sampled from a human donor. It is not recorded whose cells these are; they may come from a transplant donor. Source material: gamma-delta T cells. The CDR3 region is CACDAAKLYRSDGGLPGTDKLIF. As DNA, the CDR3 is TGTGCCTGTGACGCCGCTAAACTTTATCGGAGTGATGGGGGTCTACCGGGGACCGATAAACTCATCTTT.